The 13 T cell receptor beta chains given below trace back to one sample, sequenced in a study of PD-1 blockade in classical Hodgkin lymphoma. Libraries were prepared by immunoSEQ multiplex PCR; TCRdb keeps only in-frame clonotypes and omits some of them. The table has around 35,000 clones, about 72% seen once; the top ten hold about 3.8%. Time point noted: cycle 4 day 1 (C4D1), after more than five weeks of nivolumab. Each patient relapsed following autologous stem cell transplantation, and prior brentuximab vedotin exposure differed. The sample here was peripheral blood mononuclear cells (PBMCs), taken before the fourth cycle of nivolumab. The receptor source for this set is a human donor with classical Hodgkin lymphoma.

The chain couples TRBV9 to TRBJ2-3; D gene uncertain. The V end was cut by 1 base, the J end by 0 bases, with 6 bases between. The germline V gene encodes CDR1 SGDLS and CDR2 YYNGEE. This CDR3 is 14 amino acids long. The CDR3 DNA reads TGTGCCAGCAGCGTATACGGGAGCACAGATACGCAGTATTTT. It codes for CASSVYGSTDTQYF.

The chain links TRBV7-9 to TRBJ2-7; D is uncertain. The V gene lost 5 bases and the J gene lost 0 bases, with 11 bases spanning the gap. CDR3 length: 14 amino acids. The V gene's germline CDR1 is SEHNR and CDR2 FQNEAQ (reference sequence). CDR3 nucleotide sequence: TGTGCCAGCAGCGCCGAGTACCGCTCCTACGAGCAGTACTTC. Its protein product is CASSAEYRSYEQYF.

This clone occurred once. The chain joins TRBV7-9 to TRBJ2-7; 8 nucleotides line up with TRBD1. This CDR3 is built from 14 residues. V lost 5 bases, J lost 7 bases, and 10 bases stayed unmatched. CDR1 SEHNR and CDR2 FQNEAQ come from the germline V gene (reference sequence). This CDR3 reads CASSRGTGPGEQYF. The CDR3, as DNA: TGTGCCAGCAGCCGCGGGACAGGCCCGGGGGAGCAGTACTTC. Full variable domain (rest looked up from reference TRBV7-9 and TRBJ2-7): DTGVSQNPRHKITKRGQNVTFRCDPISEHNRLYWYRQTLGQGPEFLTYFQNEAQLEKSRLLSDRFSAERPKGSFSTLEIQRTEQGDSAMYLCASSRGTGPGEQYFGPGTRLTVT.

The chain employs TRBV6-4 and TRBJ1-5; D perhaps matches TRBD1 (5 bases). Deletions cut 2 bases from V and 0 bases from J, with 11 bases between. This CDR3 region has 16 residues. In germline, CDR1 is MRHNA, CDR2 SNTAGT. CDR3: CASSDLLTASNQPQHF. In DNA form, the CDR3 reads TGTGCCAGCAGTGACCTCCTGACAGCTAGCAATCAGCCCCAGCATTTT.

The sample holds a few counts of this clone. This chain joins TRBV2 and TRBJ1-2; the D is unclear. This CDR3 comprises 13 residues. The germline gives CDR1 SNHLY, CDR2 FYNNEI. Trimming stripped 2 bases from V and 4 bases from J, with 8 bases between. CDR3 loop: CASSEQLLYGYTF. The CDR3 DNA reads as TGTGCCAGCAGTGAACAGCTCCTCTATGGCTACACCTTC.

The chain combines TRBV7-3 with TRBJ2-1; D possibly corresponds to TRBD2 (6 bases). The CDR3 consists of 16 residues. Germline V CDR1 and CDR2: SGHTA, FQGTGA. V lost 5 bases, J lost 5 bases, and 19 bases lay in between. CDR3 region: CASSLTRGGVNNEQFF. DNA of the CDR3: TGTGCCAGCAGCCTCACGCGGGGCGGGGTAAACAATGAGCAGTTCTTC.

This clone counts as medium-sized. V gene TRBV10-2 combines with J gene TRBJ1-5, with D uncertain. This CDR3 contains 14 residues. Trimming cost V 8 bases and J 0 bases, with 11 bases left between them. Germline-derived CDR1 and CDR2 are WSHSY and SAAADI. CDR3 residues: CASRTDSSNQPQHF. The DNA of the CDR3 is TGCGCCAGCCGAACGGATTCTAGCAATCAGCCCCAGCATTTT.

The V call is TRBV14, the J call TRBJ2-3; 7 bases are a match to TRBD1. The germline gives CDR1 SGHDN, CDR2 FVKESK. Losses at the gene ends were 4 bases for V and 10 bases for J; bases not matched to a gene: 8. The CDR3 is made up of 13 amino acids. CDR3 sequence: CASSLAGQAAQYF. The CDR3 coding sequence is TGTGCCAGCAGCCTTGCCGGACAGGCGGCGCAGTATTTT.

This sequence joins TRBV7-8 and TRBJ1-2; no reliable D call. CDR3 length equals 13 residues. Germline assignment: CDR1 SGHVS and CDR2 FQNEAQ. The germline V and J ends were trimmed by 1 base and 2 bases, with 5 bases remaining between them. DNA for the CDR3: TGTGCCAGCAGCTTAGACGGGAACTATGGCTACACCTTC. This encodes CASSLDGNYGYTF.

The genes are TRBV5-1 and TRBJ1-2; 8 bases fit TRBD1. This CDR3 spans 16 amino acids. Unmatched junction bases numbered 12, after V lost 2 bases and J lost 6 bases. Germline V lookup: CDR1 SGHRS, CDR2 YFSETQ. DNA of the CDR3: TGCGCCAGCAGCTTCCGGACGGACAGGGCATTAAATGGCTACACCTTC. It translates to CASSFRTDRALNGYTF. The whole variable domain, remainder taken from reference TRBV5-1 and TRBJ1-2, is KAGVTQTPRYLIKTRGQQVTLSCSPISGHRSVSWYQQTPGQGLQFLFEYFSETQRNKGNFPGRFSGRQFSNSRSEMNVSTLELGDSALYLCASSFRTDRALNGYTFGSGTRLTVV.

This clone has only a few counts. The chain couples TRBV7-9 to TRBJ1-2; TRBD1 agrees at 8 bases. Germline CDR1 and CDR2: SEHNR and FQNEAQ (reference sequence). J lost 0 bases, V lost 5 bases, and 5 bases had no gene match. CDR3 length: 15 amino acids. DNA of the CDR3: TGTGCCAGCAGCCCGGGACAGGTTTCTAACTATGGCTACACCTTC. Translating it yields CASSPGQVSNYGYTF.

The chain uses TRBV19 and TRBJ1-1, with 8 bases matching TRBD1. This CDR3 spans 16 amino acids. The J segment lost 1 base and the V segment lost 5 bases, leaving 9 bases of the junction unmatched. Germline-derived CDR1 and CDR2 are LNHDA and SQIVND (reference sequence). Written as DNA, the CDR3 is TGTGCCAGTAGTCTACGGAGAGGACAGGGGAACACTGAAGCTTTCTTT. This encodes CASSLRRGQGNTEAFF. Variable domain in full (rest from reference TRBV19 and TRBJ1-1): DGGITQSPKYLFRKEGQNVTLSCEQNLNHDAMYWYRQDPGQGLRLIYYSQIVNDFQKGDIAEGYSVSREKKESFPLTVTSAQKNPTAFYLCASSLRRGQGNTEAFFGQGTRLTVV.

The chain couples TRBV9 to TRBJ1-1, with 7 bases fitting TRBD1. V gave up 3 bases and J gave up 4 bases; unmatched junction bases: 6. The CDR3 extends over 14 amino acids. Germline V CDR1 and CDR2: SGDLS, YYNGEE. The CDR3 here is CASSGRDRVTEAFF. The DNA of the CDR3 is TGTGCCAGCAGCGGCCGGGACAGAGTCACTGAAGCTTTCTTT.